This T cell receptor beta chain originates from a study of blood T cells in healthy people across ages. It was with a sample-barcoded 5' primer and a J-beta primer mix that a second PCR of about 7 to 12 cycles was run. TCRdb analysed the 5' RACE reads with MiXCR anew, one entry per CDR3 protein. The profile shows some 1,800,000 distinct CDR3 sequences, roughly two fifths of them singletons. Remarks on this clonotype: One end of the junction varies from germline; a read error may be responsible.

CDR1 and CDR2 (germline): DFQATT, SNEGSKA (reference sequence). This CDR3 region has 15 residues. The clonotype comes from a human donor in good health. The chain carries TRBV20-1 and TRBJ2-7; the match to TRBD2 covers 7 bases. Sequencing was performed on blood. The CDR3 spells CSARPPGGSLYKQYF. The DNA of the CDR3 is TGCAGTGCTAGACCCCCGGGCGGGAGCCTCTACAAGCAGTACTTC.